This TCR beta chain originates from a study of T cell changes during pregnancy in multiple sclerosis. The CDR3 is 13 residues long. Germline lookup yields CDR1 LNHDA and CDR2 SQIVND (reference sequence). The junction had 9 bases not matched to a gene; V was cut back by 5 bases and J by 10 bases. The table came from immunoSEQ multiplex PCR; TCRdb's copy has only in-frame clones and leaves some out. The sample holds about 59,000 clones, less than 95% seen once. Sequencing used CD8+ T cells from peripheral blood mononuclear cells, obtained after pregnancy. This sequence originates from a female donor with multiple sclerosis, enrolled in a pregnancy study. The genes are TRBV19 and TRBJ1-1, with TRBD1 matching 8 bases. The CDR3 nucleotides read TGTGCCAGTAGTTTAGCAGGGGGCGGGGGAGCTTTCTTT. It encodes CASSLAGGGGAFF.